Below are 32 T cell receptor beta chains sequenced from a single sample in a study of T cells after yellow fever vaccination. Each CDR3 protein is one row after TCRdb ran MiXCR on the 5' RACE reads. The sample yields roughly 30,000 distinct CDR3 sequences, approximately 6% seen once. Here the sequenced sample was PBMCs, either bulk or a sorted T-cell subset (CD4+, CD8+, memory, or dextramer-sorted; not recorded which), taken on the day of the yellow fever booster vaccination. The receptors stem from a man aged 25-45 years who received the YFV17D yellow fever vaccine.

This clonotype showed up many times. CDR3 sequence (DNA): TGTGCCAGCAGTTTGCGGAGTGGCTACACCTTC. As protein: CASSLRSGYTF. This rearrangement joins TRBV12-3 or TRBV12-4 to TRBJ1-2; D not certain. The CDR3 is 11 amino acids. With 3 bases removed from V and 7 bases from J, the gap between germline ends came to 6 bases.

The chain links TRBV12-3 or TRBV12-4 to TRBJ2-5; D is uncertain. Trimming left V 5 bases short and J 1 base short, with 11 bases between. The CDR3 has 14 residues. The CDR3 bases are TGTGCCAGCAGTCTTGCAGTGGGCCAAGAGACCCAGTACTTC. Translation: CASSLAVGQETQYF.

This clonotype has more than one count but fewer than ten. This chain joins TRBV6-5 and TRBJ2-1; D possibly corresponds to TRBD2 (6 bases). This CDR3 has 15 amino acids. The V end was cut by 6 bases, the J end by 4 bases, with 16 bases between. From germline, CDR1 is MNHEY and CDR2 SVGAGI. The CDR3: CASRTTSSGYNEQFF. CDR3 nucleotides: TGTGCCAGCAGGACGACTAGTTCCGGGTACAATGAGCAGTTCTTC.

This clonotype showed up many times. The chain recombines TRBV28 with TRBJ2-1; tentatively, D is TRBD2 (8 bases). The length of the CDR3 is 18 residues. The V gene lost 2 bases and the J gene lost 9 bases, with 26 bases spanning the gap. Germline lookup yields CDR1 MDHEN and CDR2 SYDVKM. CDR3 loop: CASSLIRGHEREFFEQFF. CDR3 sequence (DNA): TGTGCCAGCAGTTTAATAAGGGGGCACGAGCGGGAGTTCTTTGAGCAGTTCTTC.

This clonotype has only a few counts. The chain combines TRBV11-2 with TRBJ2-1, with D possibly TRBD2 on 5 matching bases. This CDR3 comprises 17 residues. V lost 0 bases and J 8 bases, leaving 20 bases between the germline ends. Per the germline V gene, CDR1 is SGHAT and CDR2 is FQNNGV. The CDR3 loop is CASSLEGSVILGDEQFF. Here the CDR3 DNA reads TGTGCCAGCAGCTTAGAGGGTAGCGTCATCCTTGGGGATGAGCAGTTCTTC.

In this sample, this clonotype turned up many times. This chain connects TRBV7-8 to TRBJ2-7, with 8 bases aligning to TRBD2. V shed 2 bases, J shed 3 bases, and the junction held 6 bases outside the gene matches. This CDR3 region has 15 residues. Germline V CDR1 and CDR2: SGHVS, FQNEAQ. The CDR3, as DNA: TGTGCCAGCAGCTTATCGAGCGGGAGTTACTACGAGCAGTACTTC. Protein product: CASSLSSGSYYEQYF.

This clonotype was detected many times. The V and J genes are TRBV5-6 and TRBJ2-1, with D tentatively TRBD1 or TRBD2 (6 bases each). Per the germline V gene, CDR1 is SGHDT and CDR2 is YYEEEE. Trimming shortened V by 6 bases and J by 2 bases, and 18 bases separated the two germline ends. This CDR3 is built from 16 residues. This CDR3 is CASTPGAGMAYNEQFF. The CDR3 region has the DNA TGTGCCAGCACCCCGGGGGCCGGGATGGCCTACAATGAGCAGTTCTTC.

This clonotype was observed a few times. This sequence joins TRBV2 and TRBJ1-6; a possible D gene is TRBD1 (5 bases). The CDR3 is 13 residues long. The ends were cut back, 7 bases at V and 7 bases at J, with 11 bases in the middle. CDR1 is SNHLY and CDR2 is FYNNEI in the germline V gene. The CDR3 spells CASTLTENSPLHF. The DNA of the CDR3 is TGTGCCAGCACGTTGACAGAAAATTCACCCCTCCACTTT.

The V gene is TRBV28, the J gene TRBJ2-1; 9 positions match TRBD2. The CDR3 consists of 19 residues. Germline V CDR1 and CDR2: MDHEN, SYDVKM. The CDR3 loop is CTICLELAGLGDLYNEQFF. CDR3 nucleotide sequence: TGTACCATCTGTTTAGAACTAGCGGGCTTGGGGGACCTTTACAATGAGCAGTTCTTC. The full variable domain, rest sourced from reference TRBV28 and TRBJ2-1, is DVKVTQSSRYLVKRTGEKVFLECVQDMDHENMFWYRQDPGLGLRLIYFSYDVKMKEKGDIPEGYSVSREKKERFSLILESASTNQTSMYLCTICLELAGLGDLYNEQFFGPGTRLTVL.

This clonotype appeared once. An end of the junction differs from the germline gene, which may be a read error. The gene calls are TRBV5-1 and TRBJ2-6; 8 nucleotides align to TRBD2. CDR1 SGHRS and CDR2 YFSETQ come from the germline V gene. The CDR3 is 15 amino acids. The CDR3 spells CASSLAVSGANDLTF. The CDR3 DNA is TGCGCCAGCAGCTTGGCAGTTAGCGGGGCCAACGACCTGACTTTC.

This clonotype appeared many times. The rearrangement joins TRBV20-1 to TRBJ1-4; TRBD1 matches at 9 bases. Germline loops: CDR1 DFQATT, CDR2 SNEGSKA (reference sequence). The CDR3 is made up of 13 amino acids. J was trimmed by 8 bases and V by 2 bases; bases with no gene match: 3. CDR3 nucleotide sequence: TGCAGTGCTAGATACGACAGGGGGGAAAAACTGTTTTTT. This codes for CSARYDRGEKLFF.

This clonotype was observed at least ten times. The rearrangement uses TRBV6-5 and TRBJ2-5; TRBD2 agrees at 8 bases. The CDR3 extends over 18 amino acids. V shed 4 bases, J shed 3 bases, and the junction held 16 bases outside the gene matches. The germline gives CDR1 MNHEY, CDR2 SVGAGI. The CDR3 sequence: CASSFSSFSGAQEETQYF. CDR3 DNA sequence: TGTGCCAGCAGTTTTTCCTCCTTTAGCGGGGCTCAAGAAGAGACCCAGTACTTC.

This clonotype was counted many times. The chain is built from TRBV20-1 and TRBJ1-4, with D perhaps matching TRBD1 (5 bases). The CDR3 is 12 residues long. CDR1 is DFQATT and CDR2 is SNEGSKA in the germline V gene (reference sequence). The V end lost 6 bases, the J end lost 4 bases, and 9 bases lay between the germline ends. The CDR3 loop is CSARDDNEKLFF. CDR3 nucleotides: TGCAGTGCAAGGGACGATAATGAAAAACTGTTTTTT.

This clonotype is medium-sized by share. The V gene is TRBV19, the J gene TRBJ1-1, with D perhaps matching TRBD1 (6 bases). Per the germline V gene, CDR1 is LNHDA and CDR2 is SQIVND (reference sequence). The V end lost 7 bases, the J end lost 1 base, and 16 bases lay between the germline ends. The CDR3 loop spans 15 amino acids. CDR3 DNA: TGTGCCAGTACCCCCCCTATGGGACAGAACACTGAAGCTTTCTTT. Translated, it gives CASTPPMGQNTEAFF.

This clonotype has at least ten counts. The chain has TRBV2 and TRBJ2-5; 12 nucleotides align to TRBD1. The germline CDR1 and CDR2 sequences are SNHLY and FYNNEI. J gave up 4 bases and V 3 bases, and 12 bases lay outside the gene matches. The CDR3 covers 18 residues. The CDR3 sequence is CASSEKGLGQGARETQYF. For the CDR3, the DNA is TGTGCCAGCAGTGAGAAGGGGCTGGGACAGGGGGCGAGAGAGACCCAGTACTTC.

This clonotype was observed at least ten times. CDR3 in DNA: TGTGCCACCAGCAGCCACCCGGGACTAGCGGGAGCTGAGCAGTTCTTC. Amino acids: CATSSHPGLAGAEQFF. The V call is TRBV15, the J call TRBJ2-1, with 14 nucleotides matching TRBD2. Germline CDR1 is LNHNV and CDR2 is YYDKDF (reference sequence). V dropped 3 bases and J dropped 9; count of bases not matched to a gene: 7. The CDR3 spans 16 residues.

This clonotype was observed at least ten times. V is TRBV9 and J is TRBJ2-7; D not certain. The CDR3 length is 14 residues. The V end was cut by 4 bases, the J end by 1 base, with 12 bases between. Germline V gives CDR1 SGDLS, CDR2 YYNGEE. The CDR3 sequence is CASSIELESYEQYF. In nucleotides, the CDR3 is TGTGCCAGCAGCATCGAACTGGAATCCTACGAGCAGTACTTC.

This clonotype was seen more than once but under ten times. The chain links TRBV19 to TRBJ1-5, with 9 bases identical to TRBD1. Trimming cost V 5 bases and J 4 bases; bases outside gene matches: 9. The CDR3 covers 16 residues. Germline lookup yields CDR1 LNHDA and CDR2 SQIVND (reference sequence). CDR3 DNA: TGTGCCAGTAGTCACGACGGGACAGGGAAGAATCAGCCCCAGCATTTT. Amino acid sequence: CASSHDGTGKNQPQHF.

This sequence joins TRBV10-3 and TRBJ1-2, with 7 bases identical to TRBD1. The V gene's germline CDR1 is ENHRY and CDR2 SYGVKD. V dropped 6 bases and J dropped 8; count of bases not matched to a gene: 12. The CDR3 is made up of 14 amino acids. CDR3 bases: TGTGCCATCAGCTCCGACAGGGACGAAAGCGGCTACACCTTC. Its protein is CAISSDRDESGYTF.

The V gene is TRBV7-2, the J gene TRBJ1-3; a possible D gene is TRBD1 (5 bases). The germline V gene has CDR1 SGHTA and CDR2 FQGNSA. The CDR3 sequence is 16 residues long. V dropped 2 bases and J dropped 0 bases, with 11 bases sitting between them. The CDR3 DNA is TGTGCCAGCAGCTTAATGCAGGGATTCTCTGGAAACACCATATATTTT. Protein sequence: CASSLMQGFSGNTIYF.

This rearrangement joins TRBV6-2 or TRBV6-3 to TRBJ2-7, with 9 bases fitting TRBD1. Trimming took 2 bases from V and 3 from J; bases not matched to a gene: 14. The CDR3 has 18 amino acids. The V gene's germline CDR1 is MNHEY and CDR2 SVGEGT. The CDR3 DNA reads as TGTGCCAGCAGTTACCAAAGCGGGACAGGGATCGGGATCTACGAGCAGTACTTC. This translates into CASSYQSGTGIGIYEQYF.

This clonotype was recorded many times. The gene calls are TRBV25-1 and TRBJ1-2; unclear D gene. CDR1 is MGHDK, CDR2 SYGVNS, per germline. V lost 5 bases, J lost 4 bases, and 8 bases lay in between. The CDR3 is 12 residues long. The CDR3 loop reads CASSSSGYGYTF. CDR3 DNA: TGTGCCAGCAGTTCCTCGGGCTATGGCTACACCTTC.

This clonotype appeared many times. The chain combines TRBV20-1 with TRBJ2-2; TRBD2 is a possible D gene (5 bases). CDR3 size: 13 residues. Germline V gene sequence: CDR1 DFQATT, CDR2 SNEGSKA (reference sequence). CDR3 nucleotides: TGCAGCGGGGTGGGGTCGGGCACCGGGGAGCTGTTTTTT. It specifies CSGVGSGTGELFF.

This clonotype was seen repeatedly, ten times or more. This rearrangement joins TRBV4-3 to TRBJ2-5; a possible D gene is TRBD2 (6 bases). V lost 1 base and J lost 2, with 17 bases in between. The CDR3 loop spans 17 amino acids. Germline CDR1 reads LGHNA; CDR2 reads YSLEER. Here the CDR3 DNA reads TGCGCCAGCAGCCAAGGAGGCGGTGGAGGGCGGCAAGAGACCCAGTACTTC. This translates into CASSQGGGGGRQETQYF.

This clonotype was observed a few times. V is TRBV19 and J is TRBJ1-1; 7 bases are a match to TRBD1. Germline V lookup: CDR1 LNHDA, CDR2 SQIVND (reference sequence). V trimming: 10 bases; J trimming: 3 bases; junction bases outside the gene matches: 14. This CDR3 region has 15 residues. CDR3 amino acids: CATLPQGESYTEAFF. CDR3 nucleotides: TGTGCCACTCTACCCCAGGGGGAAAGTTACACTGAAGCTTTCTTT.

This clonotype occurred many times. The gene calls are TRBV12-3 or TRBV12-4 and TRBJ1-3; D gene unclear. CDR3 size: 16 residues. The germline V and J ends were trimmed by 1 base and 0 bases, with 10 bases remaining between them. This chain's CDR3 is CASSLVSAFSGNTIYF. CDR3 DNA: TGTGCCAGCAGTTTAGTATCGGCCTTCTCTGGAAACACCATATATTTT.

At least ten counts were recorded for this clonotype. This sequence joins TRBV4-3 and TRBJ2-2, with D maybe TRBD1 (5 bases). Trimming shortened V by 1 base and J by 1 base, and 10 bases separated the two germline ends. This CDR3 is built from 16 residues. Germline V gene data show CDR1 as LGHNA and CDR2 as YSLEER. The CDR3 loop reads CASSQVQAMNTGELFF. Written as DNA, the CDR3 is TGCGCCAGCAGCCAAGTACAGGCGATGAACACCGGGGAGCTGTTTTTT.

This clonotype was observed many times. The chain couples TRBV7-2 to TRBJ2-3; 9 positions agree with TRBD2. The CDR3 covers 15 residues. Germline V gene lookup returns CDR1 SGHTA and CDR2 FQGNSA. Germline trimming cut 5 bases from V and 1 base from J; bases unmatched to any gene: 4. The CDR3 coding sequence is TGTGCCAGCAGCCCCCGGACTAGCGGCACAGATACGCAGTATTTT. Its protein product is CASSPRTSGTDTQYF.

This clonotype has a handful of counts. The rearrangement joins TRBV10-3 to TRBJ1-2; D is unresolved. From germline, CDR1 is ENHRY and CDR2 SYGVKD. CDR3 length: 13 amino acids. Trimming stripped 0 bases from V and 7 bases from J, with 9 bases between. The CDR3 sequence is CAISESKGIGYTF. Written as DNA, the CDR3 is TGTGCCATCAGTGAGTCGAAAGGGATTGGCTACACCTTC.

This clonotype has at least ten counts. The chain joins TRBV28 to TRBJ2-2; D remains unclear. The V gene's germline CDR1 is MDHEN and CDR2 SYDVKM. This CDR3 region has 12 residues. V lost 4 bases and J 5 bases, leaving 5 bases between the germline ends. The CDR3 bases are TGTGCCAGCAGTTCGTATACCGGGGAGCTGTTTTTT. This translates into CASSSYTGELFF. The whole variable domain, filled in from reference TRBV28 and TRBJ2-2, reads DVKVTQSSRYLVKRTGEKVFLECVQDMDHENMFWYRQDPGLGLRLIYFSYDVKMKEKGDIPEGYSVSREKKERFSLILESASTNQTSMYLCASSSYTGELFFGEGSRLTVL.

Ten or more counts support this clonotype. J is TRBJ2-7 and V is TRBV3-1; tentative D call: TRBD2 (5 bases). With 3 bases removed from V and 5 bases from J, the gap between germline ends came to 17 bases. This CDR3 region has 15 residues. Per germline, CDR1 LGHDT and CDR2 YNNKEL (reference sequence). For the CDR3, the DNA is TGTGCCAGCAGCCAGGGAAGGTGGGAGATGAACGAGCAGTACTTC. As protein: CASSQGRWEMNEQYF.

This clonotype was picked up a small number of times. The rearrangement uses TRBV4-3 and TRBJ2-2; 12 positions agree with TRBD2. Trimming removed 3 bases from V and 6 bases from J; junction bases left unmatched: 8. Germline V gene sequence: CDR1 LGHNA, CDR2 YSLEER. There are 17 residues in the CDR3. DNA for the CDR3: TGCGCCAGCAGCCACTGGACTAGCGGGATCCAATCCGGGGAGCTGTTTTTT. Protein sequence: CASSHWTSGIQSGELFF.